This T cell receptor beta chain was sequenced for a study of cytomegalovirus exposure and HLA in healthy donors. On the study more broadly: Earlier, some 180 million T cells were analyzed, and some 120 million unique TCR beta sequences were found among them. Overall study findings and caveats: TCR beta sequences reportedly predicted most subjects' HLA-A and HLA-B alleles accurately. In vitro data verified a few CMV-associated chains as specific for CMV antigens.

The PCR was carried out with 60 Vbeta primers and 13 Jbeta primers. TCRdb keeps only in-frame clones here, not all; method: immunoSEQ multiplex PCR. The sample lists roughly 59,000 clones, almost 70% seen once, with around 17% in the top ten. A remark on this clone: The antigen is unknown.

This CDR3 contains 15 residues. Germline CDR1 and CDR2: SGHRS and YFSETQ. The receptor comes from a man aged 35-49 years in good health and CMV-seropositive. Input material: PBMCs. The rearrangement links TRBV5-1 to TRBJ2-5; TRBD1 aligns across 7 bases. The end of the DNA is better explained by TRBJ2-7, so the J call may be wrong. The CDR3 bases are TGCGCCAGCAGCACCCCCGGACAGGAAATTTACGAGCAGTACTTC. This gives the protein CASSTPGQEIYEQYF.